This T cell receptor beta chain was captured by sequencing in a study of T cells in localized non-small cell lung cancer. The data were produced by immunoSEQ multiplex PCR, yet TCRdb's version contains in-frame clones alone and is incomplete. This table has around 31,000 clones, 80% to 90% appearing once. This CDR3 comprises 16 residues. The V segment lost 6 bases and the J segment 4 bases; nucleotides outside the gene matches: 9. Germline-derived CDR1 and CDR2 are MNHNY and SVGAGI (reference sequence). This sequence originates from a woman aged 40 to 75 with stage I lung adenocarcinoma. V usage is TRBV6-6 and J usage is TRBJ1-5; 10 bases agree with TRBD1. This specimen was peripheral blood, taken before any cancer treatment. DNA of the CDR3: TGTGCCAGCAGGCCAACCCCGGACAGGGGGAATCAGCCCCAGCATTTT. It specifies CASRPTPDRGNQPQHF.